There are a few counts of the clone carrying this T cell receptor (beta chain). The antigen is unknown. Amplification used 60 Vbeta primers and 13 Jbeta primers. Sequenced by immunoSEQ multiplex PCR; TCRdb stores in-frame clones only, minus some. This sample has approximately 180,000 clones, with over 70% found just once. The data are from a study of cytomegalovirus exposure and HLA in healthy donors. Study-wide results and caveats: The study dropped some indistinguishable V segments, TRBV6-2 and TRBV6-3 among them. The study listed approximately 160 cytomegalovirus-associated TCR beta chains. It was in a later analysis that TCR association rates were seen to vary by HLA locus, highest for DRB1 and lowest for HLA-C.

Losses at the gene ends were 6 bases for V and 7 bases for J; bases not matched to a gene: 9. Germline V CDR1 and CDR2: MDHEN, SYDVKM. CDR3 length equals 15 residues. Though nominally healthy at sampling, donors likely had unrecorded immune exposures. This sequence originates from a woman aged 25-40 years in good health and CMV-seropositive. This chain links TRBV28 with TRBJ1-4, with TRBD1 identical over 9 bases. The sample consisted of PBMCs. The CDR3 nucleotides are TGTGCCAGCAGGGAGACGGGACAGGGACTTGAAAAACTGTTTTTT. The encoded protein is CASRETGQGLEKLFF.